The clone carrying this T cell receptor beta chain was detected ten times or more. Its antigen is still unknown. RNA served as the template for amplifying TCR beta CDR3 regions. The first-round RT-PCR employed HTBI primers together with the Qiagen OneStep RT-PCR kit. A multiplex PCR was then performed as the second round. MiXCR, applied by TCRdb to the multiplex PCR reads, yields one record per CDR3 protein. The sample consists of roughly 600,000 distinct CDR3 sequences, 35% to 45% of them appearing once. These data originate in a study of Graves' ophthalmopathy and Graves' hyperthyroidism. The CDR3 consists of 10 residues. The germline V and J ends were trimmed by 6 bases and 6 bases, with 9 bases remaining between them. Germline V lookup: CDR1 SQVTM, CDR2 ANQGSEA. Study outcomes and limitations: Blood also contained most of the expanded thyroid clonotypes above 0.001 frequency. With over 85% sensitivity and around 81% specificity, a 13-signature model separated ophthalmopathy from stable hyperthyroidism.

V and J are TRBV29-1 and TRBJ2-7, with D possibly being TRBD2 (5 bases). The sample comprised peripheral blood or thyroid tissue (not recorded which). The TCR originated in an adult man with Graves' hyperthyroidism. CDR3 sequence (DNA): TGCAGCGTGGACTCAGGCGAGCAGTACTTC. Its translation is CSVDSGEQYF.